A single sample gave rise to the 3 T cell receptor beta chains below, sequenced in a study of cytomegalovirus exposure and HLA in healthy donors. In the PCR, 60 Vbeta and 13 Jbeta primers were used. Sequencing was performed with immunoSEQ multiplex PCR; in TCRdb, only in-frame clones are kept and a portion is missing. The sample holds 75,000 to 100,000 clones, 55% to 80% seen once. Sequencing used PBMCs. The origin of the receptors is a man between 35 and 55 years old in good health and CMV-seronegative.

The chain combines TRBV28 with TRBJ1-5; the match to TRBD1 covers 8 bases. This CDR3 is built from 16 residues. V gave up 3 bases and J gave up 0 bases; unmatched junction bases: 4. Germline CDR1 MDHEN, CDR2 SYDVKM. The CDR3: CASSLRTGHSNQPQHF. The CDR3 DNA is TGTGCCAGCAGTTTGAGGACAGGGCATAGCAATCAGCCCCAGCATTTT.

This clone has only a few counts. V gene TRBV18 combines with J gene TRBJ1-5; TRBD1 might be the D (6 bases). With 3 bases removed from V and 5 bases from J, the gap between germline ends came to 14 bases. The CDR3 spans 15 residues. In germline, CDR1 is KGHSH, CDR2 LQKENI. CDR3 coding DNA: TGTGCCAGCTCACCCTCGGAGGCAGGGGATCAGCCCCAGCATTTT. Its translation: CASSPSEAGDQPQHF.

The rearrangement uses TRBV4-1 and TRBJ2-1, with TRBD2 as a possible D gene (6 bases). The V end was cut by 4 bases, the J end by 5 bases, with 9 bases between. This CDR3 comprises 13 residues. The germline CDR1 and CDR2 sequences are MGHRA and YSYEKL. The CDR3 DNA sequence: TGCGCCAGCAGCCCCGGGACTCACAATGAGCAGTTCTTC. This translates into CASSPGTHNEQFF.